The 17 T cell receptor beta chains given below trace back to one sample, sequenced in a study of shared clonotypes between healthy human individuals. TCRdb's copy holds only in-frame clones and misses some; the assay was immunoSEQ multiplex PCR. There are approximately 720,000 clones in the sample; around 72% occur only once, and about 2% lies in the top ten. Sequenced sample: memory CD4+ T cells sorted from blood. Subset meaning: CD45RA-negative fraction. Receptor source: a woman in her 30s in good health.

The V gene is TRBV9, the J gene TRBJ2-7; D gene uncertain. Germline assignment: CDR1 SGDLS and CDR2 YYNGEE. CDR3 length: 15 amino acids. Trimming cost V 0 bases and J 0 bases, with 10 bases left between them. As DNA, the CDR3 is TGTGCCAGCAGCGTAGACCAGGCTACCTCCTACGAGCAGTACTTC. Translating gives CASSVDQATSYEQYF.

The J gene is TRBJ1-4, the V gene TRBV7-9, with D unclear. V was clipped by 1 base and J by 1 base, with 7 bases between them. CDR1 is SEHNR and CDR2 is FQNEAQ in the germline V gene (reference sequence). This CDR3 is 15 amino acids long. The CDR3 DNA reads TGTGCCAGCAGCTTAGTCGGCGGAACTAATGAAAAACTGTTTTTT. It yields the protein CASSLVGGTNEKLFF.

The chain is built from TRBV5-1 and TRBJ1-2; TRBD1 matches 10 bases. The CDR3 sequence is 13 residues long. The V gene end was trimmed by 4 bases and the J gene end by 8 bases; junction bases not matched to a gene: 5. Germline V CDR1 and CDR2: SGHRS, YFSETQ. The CDR3 spells CASSRGQGVGYTF. The CDR3 DNA sequence: TGCGCCAGCAGCCGCGGACAGGGGGTAGGCTACACCTTC.

This clone was seen a handful of times. This sequence joins TRBV29-1 and TRBJ2-7; D perhaps matches TRBD1 (6 bases). This CDR3 is 11 amino acids long. CDR1 and CDR2 from the germline V gene are SQVTM and ANQGSEA. V lost 7 bases and J lost 7, with 14 bases in between. The CDR3 spells CSAQGRGEQYF. The DNA of the CDR3 is TGCAGCGCACAGGGCCGTGGGGAGCAGTACTTC.

The rearrangement links TRBV5-4 to TRBJ2-7; tentatively, D is TRBD2 (6 bases). This CDR3 is 14 amino acids long. CDR1 is SGHNT and CDR2 is YYREEE in the germline V gene (reference sequence). The V end was cut by 4 bases, the J end by 0 bases, with 11 bases between. CDR3: CASSHGGSSYEQYF. The CDR3 nucleotides are TGTGCCAGCAGCCACGGGGGTAGCTCCTACGAGCAGTACTTC.

The rearrangement uses TRBV5-1 and TRBJ2-4; 13 bases match TRBD2. Germline V CDR1 and CDR2: SGHRS, YFSETQ. This CDR3 is 16 amino acids long. J lost 8 bases, V lost 0 bases, and 5 bases had no gene match. The CDR3, as DNA: TGCGCCAGCAGCTTGGCCGGACTAGCGGGAGTTGACATTCAGTACTTC. Its protein is CASSLAGLAGVDIQYF.

This clone was recorded only once. V gene TRBV5-1 combines with J gene TRBJ2-5; TRBD2 aligns across 7 bases. Germline CDR1 and CDR2: SGHRS and YFSETQ. This CDR3 has 17 amino acids. With V trimmed by 0 bases and J by 5 bases, 13 bases remained unmatched. CDR3 region: CASSLGTGTTRRETQYF. Written as DNA, the CDR3 is TGCGCCAGCAGCTTGGGCACCGGGACTACAAGGCGGGAGACCCAGTACTTC.

The V and J genes are TRBV5-5 and TRBJ2-3; D ambiguous. V shed 4 bases and J shed 2 bases, with 14 bases lying between them. The germline gives CDR1 SGHKS, CDR2 YYEKEE (reference sequence). There are 15 residues in the CDR3. This chain's CDR3 is CASSRHLRTTDTQYF. CDR3 nucleotides: TGTGCCAGCAGCCGCCACCTCCGAACCACAGATACGCAGTATTTT. Complete variable domain (other parts from reference TRBV5-5 and TRBJ2-3): DAGVTQSPTHLIKTRGQQVTLRCSPISGHKSVSWYQQVLGQGPQFIFQYYEKEERGRGNFPDRFSARQFPNYSSELNVNALLLGDSALYLCASSRHLRTTDTQYFGPGTRLTVL.

The genes are TRBV7-9 and TRBJ2-1; possibly TRBD1 or TRBD2 for D (7 bases each). CDR1 is SEHNR and CDR2 is FQNEAQ in the germline V gene (reference sequence). V was pared by 5 bases and J by 6 bases, with 23 bases between. This CDR3 comprises 17 residues. In DNA, the CDR3 is TGTGCCAGCAGCAAAGAAGGGGGCGGGAGAGGCGGCAATGAGCAGTTCTTC. It translates to CASSKEGGGRGGNEQFF.

This clone was recorded a few times. The chain joins TRBV28 to TRBJ2-7; 9 bases agree with TRBD1. Per the germline V gene, CDR1 is MDHEN and CDR2 is SYDVKM. The CDR3 loop spans 13 amino acids. V lost 6 bases and J lost 7; bases outside the gene matches: 7. The CDR3 DNA follows: TGTGCCAGCAGCCCGGACAGGGGATGGGAGCAGTACTTC. It encodes CASSPDRGWEQYF.

The chain is built from TRBV5-1 and TRBJ2-3; the D gene is possibly TRBD1 (6 bases). The germline gives CDR1 SGHRS, CDR2 YFSETQ. V was trimmed by 4 bases and J by 0 bases, leaving 21 bases between them. The CDR3 covers 18 residues. CDR3 region: CASSQRPPGHSSTDTQYF. CDR3 DNA: TGCGCCAGCAGCCAACGGCCTCCGGGACATTCCAGCACAGATACGCAGTATTTT.

The V gene is TRBV27, the J gene TRBJ2-1; 9 bases are a match to TRBD2. V lost 2 bases to trimming and J lost 9 bases; unmatched junction nucleotides: 8. CDR1 is MNHEY, CDR2 SMNVEV, per germline (reference sequence). This CDR3 has 15 residues. The CDR3 DNA sequence: TGTGCCAGCAGTTTAAGGGGCGGGAGGGGCGGTGAGCAGTTCTTC. It yields the protein CASSLRGGRGGEQFF.

The chain employs TRBV7-2 and TRBJ2-5, with unresolved D. The V gene lost 1 base and the J gene lost 0 bases, with 6 bases spanning the gap. CDR3 length: 14 amino acids. Germline lookup yields CDR1 SGHTA and CDR2 FQGNSA. DNA of the CDR3: TGTGCCAGCAGCTTAGACGCCTACCAAGAGACCCAGTACTTC. Translation: CASSLDAYQETQYF.

The chain links TRBV5-4 to TRBJ2-4; D unclear. The CDR3 spans 16 residues. Germline V gives CDR1 SGHNT, CDR2 YYREEE (reference sequence). Trimming stripped 3 bases from V and 1 base from J, with 14 bases between. CDR3 DNA: TGTGCCAGCAGCTCACCCCGCCCGTTTGCCAAAAACATTCAGTACTTC. It translates to CASSSPRPFAKNIQYF.

In the case of this clone: This sample also contains other DNA sequences that code for the same CDR3. The chain is built from TRBV14 and TRBJ1-1, with D perhaps TRBD1 (5 bases). With 4 bases removed from V and 5 bases from J, the gap between germline ends came to 11 bases. This CDR3 is built from 13 residues. Germline V gene lookup returns CDR1 SGHDN and CDR2 FVKESK. Here the CDR3 DNA reads TGTGCCAGCAGCCTACGCGGGGGTACTGAAGCTTTCTTT. The encoded protein is CASSLRGGTEAFF.

This chain links TRBV11-1 with TRBJ1-2; 8 bases map to TRBD1. The CDR3 runs to 14 residues. Losses at the gene ends were 3 bases for V and 6 bases for J; bases not matched to a gene: 6. Germline loops: CDR1 SGHAT, CDR2 FQDESV (reference sequence). The CDR3 sequence is CASSLQGAGDGYTF. The CDR3 DNA follows: TGTGCCAGCAGCTTGCAGGGGGCAGGAGATGGCTACACCTTC.

The chain is built from TRBV11-2 and TRBJ2-5, with TRBD2 matching over 11 bases. The CDR3 runs to 16 residues. The germline V gene has CDR1 SGHAT and CDR2 FQNNGV. Unmatched junction bases numbered 7, after V lost 5 bases and J lost 2 bases. The chain's CDR3 is CASSRSGLAAQETQYF. The CDR3 DNA sequence: TGTGCCAGCAGCAGATCGGGACTAGCGGCACAAGAGACCCAGTACTTC.